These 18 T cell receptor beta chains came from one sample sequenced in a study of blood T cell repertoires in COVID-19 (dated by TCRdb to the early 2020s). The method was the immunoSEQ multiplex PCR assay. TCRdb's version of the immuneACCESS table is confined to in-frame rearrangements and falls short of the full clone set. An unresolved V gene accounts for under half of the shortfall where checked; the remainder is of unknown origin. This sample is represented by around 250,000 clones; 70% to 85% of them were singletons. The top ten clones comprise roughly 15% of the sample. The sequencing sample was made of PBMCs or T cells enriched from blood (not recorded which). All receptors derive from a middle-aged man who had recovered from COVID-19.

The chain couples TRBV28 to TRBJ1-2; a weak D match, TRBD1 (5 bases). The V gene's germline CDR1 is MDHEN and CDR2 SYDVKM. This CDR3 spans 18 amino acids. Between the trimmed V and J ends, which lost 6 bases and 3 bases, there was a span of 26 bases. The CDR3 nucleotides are TGTGCCAGCAGCCCCAGACGCAGACAGCGACACCGGGACTATGGCTACACCTTC. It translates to CASSPRRRQRHRDYGYTF.

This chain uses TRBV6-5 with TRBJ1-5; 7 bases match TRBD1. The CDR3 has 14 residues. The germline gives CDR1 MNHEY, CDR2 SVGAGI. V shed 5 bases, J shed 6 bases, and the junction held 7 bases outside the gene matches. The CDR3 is CASSITGARQPQHF. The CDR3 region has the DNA TGTGCCAGCAGTATAACAGGGGCCCGTCAGCCCCAGCATTTT.

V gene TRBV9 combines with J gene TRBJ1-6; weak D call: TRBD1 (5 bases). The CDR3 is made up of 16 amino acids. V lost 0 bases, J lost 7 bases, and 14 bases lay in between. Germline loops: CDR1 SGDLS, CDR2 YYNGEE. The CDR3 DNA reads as TGTGCCAGCAGCGTAGGGTTGCCAGGGCCGAATTCACCCCTCCACTTT. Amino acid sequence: CASSVGLPGPNSPLHF. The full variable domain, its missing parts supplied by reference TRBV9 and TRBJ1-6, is DSGVTQTPKHLITATGQRVTLRCSPRSGDLSVYWYQQSLDQGLQFLIQYYNGEERAKGNILERFSAQQFPDLHSELNLSSLELGDSALYFCASSVGLPGPNSPLHFGNGTRLTVT.

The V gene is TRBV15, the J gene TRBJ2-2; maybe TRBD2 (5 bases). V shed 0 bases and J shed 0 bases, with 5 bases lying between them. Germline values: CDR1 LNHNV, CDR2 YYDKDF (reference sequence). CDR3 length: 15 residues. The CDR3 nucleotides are TGTGCCACCAGCAGAGAAGCGGCGAACACCGGGGAGCTGTTTTTT. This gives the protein CATSREAANTGELFF.

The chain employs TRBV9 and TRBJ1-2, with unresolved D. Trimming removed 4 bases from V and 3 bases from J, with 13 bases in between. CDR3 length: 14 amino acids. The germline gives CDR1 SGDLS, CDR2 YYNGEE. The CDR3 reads CASSPDRVDYGYTF. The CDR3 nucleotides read TGTGCCAGCAGCCCTGATCGGGTGGACTATGGCTACACCTTC.

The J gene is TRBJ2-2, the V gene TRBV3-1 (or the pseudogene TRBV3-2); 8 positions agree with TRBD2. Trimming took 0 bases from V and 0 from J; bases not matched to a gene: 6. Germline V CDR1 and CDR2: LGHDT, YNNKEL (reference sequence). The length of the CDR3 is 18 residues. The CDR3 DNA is TGTGCCAGCAGCCAAGAGATTAGCGGGGCCACGAACACCGGGGAGCTGTTTTTT. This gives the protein CASSQEISGATNTGELFF.

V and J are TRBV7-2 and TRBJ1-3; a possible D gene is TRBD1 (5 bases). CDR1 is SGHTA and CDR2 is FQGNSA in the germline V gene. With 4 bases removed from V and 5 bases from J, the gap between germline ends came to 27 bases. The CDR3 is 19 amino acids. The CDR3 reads CASSSVTVREVGGRNTIYF. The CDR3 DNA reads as TGTGCCAGCAGCTCAGTGACAGTGAGGGAAGTCGGCGGGAGAAACACCATATATTTT. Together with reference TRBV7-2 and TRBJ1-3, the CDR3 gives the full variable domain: GAGVSQSPSNKVTEKGKDVELRCDPISGHTALYWYRQSLGQGLEFLIYFQGNSAPDKSGLPSDRFSAERTGGSVSTLTIQRTQQEDSAVYLCASSSVTVREVGGRNTIYFGEGSWLTVV.

CDR3 in DNA: TGTGCCAGCTCACCTCGTCCGGTATGGCAGGGATCTGTGGAACTGTTTTTT. This encodes CASSPRPVWQGSVELFF. The J gene is TRBJ1-4, the V gene TRBV18, with D perhaps matching TRBD1 (5 bases). The CDR3 totals 17 residues. Germline V gives CDR1 KGHSH, CDR2 LQKENI. Trimming left V 3 bases short and J 12 bases short, with 26 bases between.

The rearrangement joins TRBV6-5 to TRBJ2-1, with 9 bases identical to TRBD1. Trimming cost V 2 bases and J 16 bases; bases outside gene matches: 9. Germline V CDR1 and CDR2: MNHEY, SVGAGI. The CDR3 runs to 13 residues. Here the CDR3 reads CASSYTQGQGGFF. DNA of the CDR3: TGTGCCAGCAGTTACACCCAGGGACAGGGCGGATTCTTC.

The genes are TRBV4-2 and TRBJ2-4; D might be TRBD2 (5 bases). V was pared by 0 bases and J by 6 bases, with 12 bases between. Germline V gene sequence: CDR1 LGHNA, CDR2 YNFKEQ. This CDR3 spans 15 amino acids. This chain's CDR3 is CASSQDMRAGNIQYF. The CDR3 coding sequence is TGTGCCAGCAGCCAAGATATGAGGGCCGGAAACATTCAGTACTTC.

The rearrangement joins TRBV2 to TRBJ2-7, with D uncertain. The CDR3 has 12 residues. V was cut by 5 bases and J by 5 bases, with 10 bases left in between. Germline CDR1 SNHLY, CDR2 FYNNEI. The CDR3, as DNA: TGTGCCAGCAGTCTTCTCACAGACGAGCAGTACTTC. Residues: CASSLLTDEQYF.

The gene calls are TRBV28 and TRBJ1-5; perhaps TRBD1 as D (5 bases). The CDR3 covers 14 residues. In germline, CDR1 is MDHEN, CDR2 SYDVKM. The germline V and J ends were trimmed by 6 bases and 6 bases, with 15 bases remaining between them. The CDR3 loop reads CASRPRQLGQPQHF. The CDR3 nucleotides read TGTGCCAGCAGGCCCCGACAGTTAGGTCAGCCCCAGCATTTT.

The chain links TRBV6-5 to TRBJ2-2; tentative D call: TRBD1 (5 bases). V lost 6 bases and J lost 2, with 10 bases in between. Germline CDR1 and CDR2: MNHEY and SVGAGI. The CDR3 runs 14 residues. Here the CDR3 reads CASRYDRNTGELFF. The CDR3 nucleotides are TGTGCCAGCAGATATGACAGAAACACCGGGGAGCTGTTTTTT.

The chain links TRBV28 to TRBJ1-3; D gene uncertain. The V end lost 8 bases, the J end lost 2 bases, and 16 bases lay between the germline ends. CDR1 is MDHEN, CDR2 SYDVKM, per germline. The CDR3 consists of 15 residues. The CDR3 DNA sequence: TGTGCCAGCGCCGAGGAAAGGAGGGCTGGAAACACCATATATTTT. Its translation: CASAEERRAGNTIYF.

This CDR3 is CASSLGSSGGADTQYF. Written as DNA, the CDR3 is TGTGCCAGCAGCTTAGGTTCGAGCGGGGGGGCAGATACGCAGTATTTT. The chain uses TRBV11-3 and TRBJ2-3; 10 bases align to TRBD2. The germline V gene has CDR1 SGHNT and CDR2 YENEEA. This CDR3 has 16 amino acids. V trimming: 1 base; J trimming: 4 bases; junction bases outside the gene matches: 5.

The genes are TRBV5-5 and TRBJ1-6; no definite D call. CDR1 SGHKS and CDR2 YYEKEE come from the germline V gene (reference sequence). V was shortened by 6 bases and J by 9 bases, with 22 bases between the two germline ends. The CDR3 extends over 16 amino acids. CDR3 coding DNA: TGTGCCAGCACGCGGTCCCGGGATTTAATCGGTTCACCCCTCCACTTT. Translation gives CASTRSRDLIGSPLHF. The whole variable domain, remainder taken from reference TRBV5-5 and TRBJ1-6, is DAGVTQSPTHLIKTRGQQVTLRCSPISGHKSVSWYQQVLGQGPQFIFQYYEKEERGRGNFPDRFSARQFPNYSSELNVNALLLGDSALYLCASTRSRDLIGSPLHFGNGTRLTVT.

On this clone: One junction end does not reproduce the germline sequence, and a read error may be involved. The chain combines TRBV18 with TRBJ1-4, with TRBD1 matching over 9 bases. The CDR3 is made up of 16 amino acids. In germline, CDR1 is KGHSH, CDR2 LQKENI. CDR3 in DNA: TGTGCCAGCTCCCCACTACAGGACAGGGGACCAGAAAAACTGTTTTTT. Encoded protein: CASSPLQDRGPEKLFF.

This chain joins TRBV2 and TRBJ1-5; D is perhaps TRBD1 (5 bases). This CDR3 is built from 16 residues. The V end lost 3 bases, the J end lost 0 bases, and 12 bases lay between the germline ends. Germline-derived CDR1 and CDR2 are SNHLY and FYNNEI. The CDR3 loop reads CASSEEGRFSNQPQHF. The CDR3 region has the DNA TGTGCCAGCAGTGAGGAGGGGCGGTTTAGCAATCAGCCCCAGCATTTT.